These T cell receptor beta chains were read from a single sample in a study of T-cell reconstitution after alpha-beta-depleted transplantation in children. TCRdb independently ran MiXCR on the PCR reads; one entry per CDR3 protein. Of approximately 640,000 distinct CDR3 sequences listed, approximately 16% were seen once; the top ten hold over 0.95%. The sequenced sample was PBMCs from the stem cell graft donor, obtained from the stem cell graft. The origin of the receptors is a human donor who donated a stem cell graft to a child with acute myeloid leukemia. Both conserved end residues are part of each CDR3. Each record gives: D gene, V gene, J gene, clone size, CDR3 DNA, CDR3 protein. The D gene is left open where the match is weak. The size entry is marked missing in some rows and otherwise reads once, few, many or a size class.

D gene: .; V gene: TRBV20-1; J gene: TRBJ2-5; clone size: many; CDR3 DNA: TGCAGTGCTACGATACCGGGGCCTAGGAGAGAGACCCAGTACTTC; CDR3 protein: CSATIPGPRRETQYF
D gene: .; V gene: TRBV15; J gene: TRBJ2-1; clone size: .; CDR3 DNA: TGTGCCACCAGCAAAGAAGGAACAGGTCCTTACAATGAGCAGTTCTTC; CDR3 protein: CATSKEGTGPYNEQFF
D gene: .; V gene: TRBV12-3/TRBV12-4; J gene: TRBJ2-7; clone size: few; CDR3 DNA: TGTGCCAGCAGCCATTCAGACGATGTTTACGAGCAGTACTTC; CDR3 protein: CASSHSDDVYEQYF
D gene: TRBD1; V gene: TRBV28; J gene: TRBJ1-1; clone size: few; CDR3 DNA: TGTGCCAGCAGTTTGTCGAGGGGACAGGTCCTGAACACTGAAGCTTTCTTT; CDR3 protein: CASSLSRGQVLNTEAFF
D gene: .; V gene: TRBV21-1; J gene: TRBJ2-2; clone size: once; CDR3 DNA: TGTGCCAGCCCAGGGGGGCTTTACACCGGGGAGCTGTTTTTT; CDR3 protein: CASPGGLYTGELFF
D gene: TRBD1; V gene: TRBV7-8; J gene: TRBJ2-1; clone size: few; CDR3 DNA: TGTGCCAGCAGCTCGTACCGGGACAGCCGCAATGAGCAGTTCTTC; CDR3 protein: CASSSYRDSRNEQFF
D gene: TRBD1; V gene: TRBV5-8; J gene: TRBJ2-3; clone size: many; CDR3 DNA: TGTGCCAGCAGCTTTGGACAGGGAAGCACAGATACGCAGTATTTT; CDR3 protein: CASSFGQGSTDTQYF
D gene: .; V gene: TRBV20-1; J gene: TRBJ2-3; clone size: many; CDR3 DNA: TGCAGTGCTAGAGTTCCGGGGGGCGGGACAGATACGCAGTATTTT; CDR3 protein: CSARVPGGGTDTQYF
D gene: TRBD2; V gene: TRBV10-1; J gene: TRBJ2-3; clone size: .; CDR3 DNA: TGCGCCAGCAGTGAGTCGATGGTAGCGGGGAACACAGATACGCAGTATTTT; CDR3 protein: CASSESMVAGNTDTQYF
D gene: .; V gene: TRBV11-2; J gene: TRBJ2-5; clone size: .; CDR3 DNA: TGTGCCAGCTCGTCCAAGGGGGAACAAGAGACCCAGTACTTC; CDR3 protein: CASSSKGEQETQYF
D gene: .; V gene: TRBV20-1; J gene: TRBJ2-3; clone size: many; CDR3 DNA: TGCAGTGCTGAGGGGCGTACCCCAGATACGCAGTATTTT; CDR3 protein: CSAEGRTPDTQYF
D gene: TRBD1; V gene: TRBV6-2/TRBV6-3; J gene: TRBJ2-5; clone size: .; CDR3 DNA: TGTGCCAGCAGTTACCTGGGGACAGGGTCAATGGAAGAGACCCAGTACTTC; CDR3 protein: CASSYLGTGSMEETQYF
D gene: .; V gene: TRBV6-5; J gene: TRBJ1-1; clone size: many; CDR3 DNA: TGTGCCAGCAGTTACTCGATAGGGCAGATGAACACTGAAGCTTTCTTT; CDR3 protein: CASSYSIGQMNTEAFF
D gene: .; V gene: TRBV29-1; J gene: TRBJ2-5; clone size: .; CDR3 DNA: TGCAGCGTTGATGTTCCTGAGCGGCGGGAGACCCAGTACTTC; CDR3 protein: CSVDVPERRETQYF
D gene: .; V gene: TRBV6-2/TRBV6-3; J gene: TRBJ1-6; clone size: .; CDR3 DNA: TGTGCCAGCAGTTACTCGTGGGGGGGGACTGTTTCGCCTAGCTCCTATAATTCACCCCTCCACTTT; CDR3 protein: CASSYSWGGTVSPSSYNSPLHF
D gene: .; V gene: TRBV10-3; J gene: TRBJ2-1; clone size: many; CDR3 DNA: TGTGCCATCAGTGCCGGGTCACAACACGCCAGCTCCTACAATGAGCAGTTCTTC; CDR3 protein: CAISAGSQHASSYNEQFF
D gene: TRBD2; V gene: TRBV7-6; J gene: TRBJ2-1; clone size: few; CDR3 DNA: TGTGCCAGCAGTCCAACTAGCGGGGAATACAATGAGCAGTTCTTC; CDR3 protein: CASSPTSGEYNEQFF